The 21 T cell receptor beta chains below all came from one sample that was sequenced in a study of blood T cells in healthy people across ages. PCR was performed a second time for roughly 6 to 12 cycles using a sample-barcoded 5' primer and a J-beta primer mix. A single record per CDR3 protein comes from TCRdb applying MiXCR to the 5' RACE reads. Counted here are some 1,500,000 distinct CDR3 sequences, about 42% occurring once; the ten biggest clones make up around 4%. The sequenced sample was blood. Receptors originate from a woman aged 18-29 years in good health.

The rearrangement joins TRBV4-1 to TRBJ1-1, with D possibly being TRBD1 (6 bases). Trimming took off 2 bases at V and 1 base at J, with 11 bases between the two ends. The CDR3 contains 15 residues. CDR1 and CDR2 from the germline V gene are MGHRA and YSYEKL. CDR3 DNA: TGCGCCAGCAGCCAATTAGGACAGTCGAACACTGAAGCTTTCTTT. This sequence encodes CASSQLGQSNTEAFF.

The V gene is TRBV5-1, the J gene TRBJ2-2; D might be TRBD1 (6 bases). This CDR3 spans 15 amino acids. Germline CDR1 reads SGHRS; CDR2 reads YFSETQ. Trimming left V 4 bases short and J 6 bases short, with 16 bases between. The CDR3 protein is CASSSYRASAGELFF. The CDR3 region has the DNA TGCGCCAGCAGCAGTTACAGGGCAAGCGCCGGGGAGCTGTTTTTT.

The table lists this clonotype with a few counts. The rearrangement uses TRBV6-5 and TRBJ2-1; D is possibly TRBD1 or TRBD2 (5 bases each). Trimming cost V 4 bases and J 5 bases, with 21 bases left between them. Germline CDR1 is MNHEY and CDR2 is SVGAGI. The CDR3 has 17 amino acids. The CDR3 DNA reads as TGTGCCAGCAGTTTAATCGGGATCGGGACCGCCGACAATGAGCAGTTCTTC. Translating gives CASSLIGIGTADNEQFF.

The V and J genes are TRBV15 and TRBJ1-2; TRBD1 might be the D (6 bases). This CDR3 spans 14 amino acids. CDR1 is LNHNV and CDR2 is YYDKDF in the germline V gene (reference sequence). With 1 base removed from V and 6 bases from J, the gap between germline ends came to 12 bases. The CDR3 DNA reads TGTGCCACCAGCAGAGGAAACAGGGTGGATGGCTACACCTTC. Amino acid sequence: CATSRGNRVDGYTF.

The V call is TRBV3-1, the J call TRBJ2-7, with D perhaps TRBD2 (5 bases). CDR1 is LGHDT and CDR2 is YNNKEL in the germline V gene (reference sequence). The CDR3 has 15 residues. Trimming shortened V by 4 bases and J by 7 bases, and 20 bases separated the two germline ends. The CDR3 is CASSPLPRRSNEQYF. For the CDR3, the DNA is TGTGCCAGCAGCCCGCTCCCCCGGAGGAGCAATGAGCAGTACTTC.

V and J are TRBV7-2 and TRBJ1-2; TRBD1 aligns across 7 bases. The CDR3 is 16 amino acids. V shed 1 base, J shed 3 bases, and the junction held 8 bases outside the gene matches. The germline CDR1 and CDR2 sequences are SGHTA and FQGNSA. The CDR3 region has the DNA TGTGCCAGCAGCTTAGATTACAGGGGACACTACTATGGCTACACCTTC. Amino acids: CASSLDYRGHYYGYTF.

This CDR3 reads CASSYLVGANTEAFF. The CDR3, as DNA: TGTGCCAGCAGTTACTTGGTGGGCGCGAACACTGAAGCTTTCTTT. The chain joins TRBV6-6 to TRBJ1-1; D is undetermined. V lost 1 base, J lost 1 base, and 10 bases lay in between. Germline V gene sequence: CDR1 MNHNY, CDR2 SVGAGI (reference sequence). The CDR3 has 15 residues.

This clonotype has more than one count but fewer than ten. CDR3 residues: CAISAHRDGGANEQFF. CDR3 DNA: TGTGCCATCAGTGCACACCGGGACGGGGGGGCCAATGAGCAGTTCTTC. The chain has TRBV10-3 and TRBJ2-1; 8 bases match TRBD2. With 4 bases clipped from V and 6 bases from J, the junction kept 11 bases outside the gene matches. The CDR3 contains 16 residues. Germline lookup yields CDR1 ENHRY and CDR2 SYGVKD.

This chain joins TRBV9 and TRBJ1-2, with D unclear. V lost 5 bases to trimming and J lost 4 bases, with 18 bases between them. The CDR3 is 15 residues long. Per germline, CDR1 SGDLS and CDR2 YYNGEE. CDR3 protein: CASSQLSRSSYGYTF. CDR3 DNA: TGTGCCAGCAGTCAACTCTCCAGGTCCTCCTATGGCTACACCTTC.

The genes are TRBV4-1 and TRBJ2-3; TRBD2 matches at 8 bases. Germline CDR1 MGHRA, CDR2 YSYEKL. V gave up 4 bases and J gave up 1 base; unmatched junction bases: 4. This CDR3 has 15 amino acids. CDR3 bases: TGCGCCAGCAGCCGGGGCGGGGGGCGCACAGATACGCAGTATTTT. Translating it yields CASSRGGGRTDTQYF.

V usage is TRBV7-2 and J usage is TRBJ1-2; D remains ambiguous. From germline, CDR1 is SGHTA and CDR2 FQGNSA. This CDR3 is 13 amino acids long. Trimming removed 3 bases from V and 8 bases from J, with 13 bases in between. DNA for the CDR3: TGTGCCAGCAGCTTCGGCGGTCTCGGCGGCTACACCTTC. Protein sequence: CASSFGGLGGYTF.

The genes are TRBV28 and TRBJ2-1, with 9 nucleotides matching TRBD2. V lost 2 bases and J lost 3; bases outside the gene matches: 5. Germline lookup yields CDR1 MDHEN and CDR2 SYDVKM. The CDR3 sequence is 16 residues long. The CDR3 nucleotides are TGTGCCAGCAGTTTAACGCGGGAGGGTATCTACAATGAGCAGTTCTTC. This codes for CASSLTREGIYNEQFF.

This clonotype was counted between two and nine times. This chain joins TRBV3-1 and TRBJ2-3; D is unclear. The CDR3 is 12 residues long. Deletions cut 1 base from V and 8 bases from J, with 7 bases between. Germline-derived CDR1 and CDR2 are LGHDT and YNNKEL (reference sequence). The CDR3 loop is CASSQGQGTQYF. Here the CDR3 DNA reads TGTGCCAGCAGCCAAGGACAAGGTACGCAGTATTTT.

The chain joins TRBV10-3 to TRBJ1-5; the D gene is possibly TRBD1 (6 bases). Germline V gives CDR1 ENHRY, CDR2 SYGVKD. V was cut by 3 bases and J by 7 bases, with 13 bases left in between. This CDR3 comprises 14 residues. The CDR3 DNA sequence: TGTGCCATCAGTGATGGGGGGGGCTTACAGCCCCAGCATTTT. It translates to CAISDGGGLQPQHF.

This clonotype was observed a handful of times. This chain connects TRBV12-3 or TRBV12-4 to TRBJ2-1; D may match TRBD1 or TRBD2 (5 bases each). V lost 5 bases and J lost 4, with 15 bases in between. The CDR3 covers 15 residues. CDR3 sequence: CASSQVEGPYNEQFF. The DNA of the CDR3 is TGTGCCAGCAGTCAGGTCGAGGGGCCTTACAATGAGCAGTTCTTC.

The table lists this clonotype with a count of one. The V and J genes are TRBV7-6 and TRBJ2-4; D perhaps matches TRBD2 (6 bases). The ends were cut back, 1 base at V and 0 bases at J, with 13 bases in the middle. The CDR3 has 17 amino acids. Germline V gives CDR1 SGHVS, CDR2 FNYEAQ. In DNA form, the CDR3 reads TGTGCCAGCAGCTTAGATGGAGGGGCGCTAGCCAAAAACATTCAGTACTTC. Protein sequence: CASSLDGGALAKNIQYF.

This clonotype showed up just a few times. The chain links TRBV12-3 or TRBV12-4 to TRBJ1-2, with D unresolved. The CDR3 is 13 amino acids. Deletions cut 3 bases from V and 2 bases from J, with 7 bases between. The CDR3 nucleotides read TGTGCCAGCAGTTTTTTACGCAACTATGGCTACACCTTC. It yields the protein CASSFLRNYGYTF.

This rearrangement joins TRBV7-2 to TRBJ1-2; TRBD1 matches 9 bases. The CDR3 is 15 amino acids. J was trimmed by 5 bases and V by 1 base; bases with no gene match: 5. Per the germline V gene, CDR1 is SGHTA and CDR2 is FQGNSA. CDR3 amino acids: CASSLEGQGSYGYTF. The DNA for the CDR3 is TGTGCCAGCAGCTTAGAGGGACAGGGTTCGTATGGCTACACCTTC.

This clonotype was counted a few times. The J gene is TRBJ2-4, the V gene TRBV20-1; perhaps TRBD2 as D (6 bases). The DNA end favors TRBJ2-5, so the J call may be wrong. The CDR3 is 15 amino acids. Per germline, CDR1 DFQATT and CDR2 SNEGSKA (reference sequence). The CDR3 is CSALPGDSKGGTQYF. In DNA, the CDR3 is TGCAGTGCTCTACCCGGGGACTCCAAGGGTGGGACCCAGTACTTC.

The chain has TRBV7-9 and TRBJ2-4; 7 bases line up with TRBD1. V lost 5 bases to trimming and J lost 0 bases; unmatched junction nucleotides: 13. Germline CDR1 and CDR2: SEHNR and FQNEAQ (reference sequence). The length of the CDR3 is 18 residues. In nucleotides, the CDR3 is TGTGCCAGCAGCCAAATAGAAACAGGGGAACTAGCCAAAAACATTCAGTACTTC. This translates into CASSQIETGELAKNIQYF.

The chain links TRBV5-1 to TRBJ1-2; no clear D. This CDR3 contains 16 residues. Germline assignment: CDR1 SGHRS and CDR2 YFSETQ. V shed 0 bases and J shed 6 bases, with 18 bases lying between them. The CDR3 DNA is TGCGCCAGCAGCTTGGATTGGGTTGAAAGTAGAAATGGCTACACCTTC. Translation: CASSLDWVESRNGYTF.